The present TCR beta chain was sequenced within a study of blood T cell repertoires in COVID-19. Study as a whole: Whether acute or convalescent, the COVID-19 samples came from the United States, Italy and Spain.

Sequencing was performed with immunoSEQ multiplex PCR; in TCRdb, only in-frame clones are kept and a portion is missing. The table shows hundreds of thousands of clones, with about nine tenths occurring only once. The CDR3 spans 18 residues. Trimming at V came to 0 bases and at J to 4 bases, leaving 5 bases not matched to a gene. Looked up from germline, CDR1 is MNHEY and CDR2 is SMNVEV (reference sequence). Input material: PBMCs or T cells enriched from blood (not recorded which). The V call is TRBV27, the J call TRBJ2-2, with 13 positions matching TRBD2. The clonotype originates from a man aged 25-45 years who had recovered from COVID-19. The CDR3 DNA is TGTGCCAGCAGTTTATCGGGGGGACTAGCGGGACTCACCGGGGAGCTGTTTTTT. This translates into CASSLSGGLAGLTGELFF.